The entry that follows covers one TCR beta chain sequence. This sample is part of a study of CD8 T cells in Susac syndrome. The V gene end was trimmed by 5 bases and the J gene end by 7 bases; junction bases not matched to a gene: 5. Germline CDR1 reads MDHEN; CDR2 reads SYDVKM. The CDR3 is 14 amino acids. RNA in amounts of about 0.5 to 1 ug was reverse transcribed with random hexamers. TCRdb re-called the immunoSEQ multiplex PCR reads with MiXCR, one entry per CDR3 protein. The sample consists of some 300,000 distinct CDR3 sequences, 85% of them appearing once. The gene calls are TRBV28 and TRBJ1-4; 9 bases are a match to TRBD1. Sequencing was carried out using CD8+ T cells from PBMCs. This TCR was recovered from a human donor with multiple sclerosis. Here the CDR3 reads CASSGDREGEKLFF. Written as DNA, the CDR3 is TGTGCCAGCAGTGGGGACAGGGAAGGTGAAAAACTGTTTTTT.